The 27 T cell receptor beta chains in this list originate from one sample, sequenced in a study of immune evolution from preneoplasia to lung adenocarcinoma. The table came from immunoSEQ multiplex PCR; TCRdb's copy has only in-frame clones and leaves some out. This sample has 4,000 to 5,000 clones, with about 82% found just once. The material sequenced was FFPE minimally invasive lung adenocarcinoma tissue. These receptors were obtained from a person between 70 and 80 years old with lung adenocarcinoma.

V and J are TRBV6-1 and TRBJ1-2; D possibly corresponds to TRBD1 (6 bases). Germline V gene lookup returns CDR1 MNHNS and CDR2 SASEGT. This CDR3 is 15 amino acids long. With 6 bases removed from V and 4 bases from J, the gap between germline ends came to 18 bases. In nucleotides, the CDR3 is TGTGCCAGCAGCTCGGGGCTTTCCAGGGGCTATGGCTACACCTTC. Protein sequence: CASSSGLSRGYGYTF.

The rearrangement uses TRBV18 and TRBJ1-3; D may be TRBD1 (6 bases). This CDR3 comprises 14 residues. The V end was cut by 3 bases, the J end by 4 bases, with 10 bases between. Germline V gene lookup returns CDR1 KGHSH and CDR2 LQKENI. Here the CDR3 DNA reads TGTGCCAGCTCACCGGGGGCTTCAGGAAACACCATATATTTT. The encoded protein is CASSPGASGNTIYF.

The chain recombines TRBV10-1 with TRBJ2-1, with 9 bases lining up with TRBD1. V lost 3 bases, J lost 3 bases, and 3 bases stayed unmatched. The germline CDR1 and CDR2 sequences are WNHNN and SYGVQD (reference sequence). This CDR3 spans 15 amino acids. The CDR3: CASSEGTGRYNEQFF. CDR3 nucleotides: TGCGCCAGCAGTGAAGGGACAGGGCGCTACAATGAGCAGTTCTTC.

This chain joins TRBV5-6 and TRBJ2-7, with 7 bases lining up with TRBD2. With V trimmed by 1 base and J by 1 base, 2 bases remained unmatched. The germline gives CDR1 SGHDT, CDR2 YYEEEE. This CDR3 comprises 14 residues. In nucleotides, the CDR3 is TGTGCCAGCAGCTTGAGAGCGGGGTCCTACGAGCAGTACTTC. It yields the protein CASSLRAGSYEQYF.

The rearrangement links TRBV7-3 to TRBJ2-1, with D perhaps matching TRBD1 (6 bases). The CDR3 runs 14 residues. Looked up from germline, CDR1 is SGHTA and CDR2 is FQGTGA. Trimming took 2 bases from V and 6 from J, leaving 11 bases between them. As DNA, the CDR3 is TGTGCCAGCAGCTTATCAGGGGCTCTCAATGAGCAGTTCTTC. Translation gives CASSLSGALNEQFF.

The chain combines TRBV27 with TRBJ1-1; 9 bases are a match to TRBD1. CDR1 MNHEY and CDR2 SMNVEV come from the germline V gene (reference sequence). The CDR3 loop spans 15 amino acids. With 4 bases clipped from V and 2 bases from J, the junction kept 5 bases outside the gene matches. CDR3 loop: CASSSRDRVNTEAFF. CDR3 DNA: TGTGCCAGCAGTTCACGGGACAGGGTAAACACTGAAGCTTTCTTT.

This clone came up a few times. The chain combines TRBV7-9 with TRBJ2-6; D may be TRBD1 or TRBD2 (6 bases each). The CDR3 is 15 amino acids. The germline V and J ends were trimmed by 5 bases and 4 bases, with 12 bases remaining between them. Germline CDR1 SEHNR, CDR2 FQNEAQ (reference sequence). The CDR3 nucleotides are TGTGCCAGCAGCCCTCCGGGGGCGGGGGCCAACGTCCTGACTTTC. It is translated as CASSPPGAGANVLTF.

The chain couples TRBV21-1 to TRBJ1-4; the D call TRBD1 from the table was never checked on the DNA. TRBV21-1 is annotated as a pseudogene. The CDR3 sequence is 14 residues long. DNA for the CDR3: TGTGCCAGCAGCAAGAGGGGACAGACGGAAAAACTGTTTTTT. This sequence encodes CASSKRGQTEKLFF.

This clone has a single count. The chain has TRBV7-2 and TRBJ1-4; D not certain. Germline CDR1 and CDR2: SGHTA and FQGNSA. The CDR3 is 13 amino acids. The germline V and J ends were trimmed by 5 bases and 5 bases, with 9 bases remaining between them. The CDR3 loop reads CASSLEPNEKLFF. CDR3 sequence (DNA): TGTGCCAGCAGCCTGGAGCCCAATGAAAAACTGTTTTTT.

CDR3 sequence: CASSSVWADTQYF. Written as DNA, the CDR3 is TGTGCCAGCAGCTCCGTTTGGGCAGATACGCAGTATTTT. The rearrangement links TRBV7-2 to TRBJ2-3; D is unclear. The germline gives CDR1 SGHTA, CDR2 FQGNSA. The CDR3 covers 13 residues. The ends were cut back, 4 bases at V and 4 bases at J, with 9 bases in the middle.

V gene TRBV9 combines with J gene TRBJ1-2; a possible D gene is TRBD1 (6 bases). CDR1 and CDR2 (germline): SGDLS, YYNGEE. Trimming left V 3 bases short and J 6 bases short, with 18 bases between. CDR3 size: 15 residues. CDR3 in DNA: TGTGCCAGCAGCGGCCTACAGGGAACGAGGGATGGCTACACCTTC. Translation gives CASSGLQGTRDGYTF. Looking up the rest from reference TRBV9 and TRBJ1-2 gives the full variable domain: DSGVTQTPKHLITATGQRVTLRCSPRSGDLSVYWYQQSLDQGLQFLIQYYNGEERAKGNILERFSAQQFPDLHSELNLSSLELGDSALYFCASSGLQGTRDGYTFGSGTRLTVV.

This clone has only one observation. The rearrangement links TRBV18 to TRBJ2-3, with 11 nucleotides matching TRBD2. CDR1 and CDR2 from the germline V gene are KGHSH and LQKENI. There are 17 residues in the CDR3. Trimming cost V 5 bases and J 2 bases; bases outside gene matches: 9. The chain's CDR3 is CASSAPTSGAVTDTQYF. CDR3 nucleotides: TGTGCCAGCTCAGCTCCGACTAGCGGGGCGGTCACAGATACGCAGTATTTT.

The V call is TRBV6-1, the J call TRBJ1-5; possibly TRBD1 for D (5 bases). CDR1 MNHNS and CDR2 SASEGT come from the germline V gene. CDR3 length: 15 amino acids. V was trimmed by 6 bases and J by 7 bases, leaving 19 bases between them. CDR3 DNA sequence: TGTGCCAGCAGAGGTGGGGCACAAAATCAACAGCCCCAGCATTTT. Its translation is CASRGGAQNQQPQHF.

This chain joins TRBV2 and TRBJ2-3; D is ambiguous. With 4 bases removed from V and 1 base from J, the gap between germline ends came to 9 bases. The CDR3 runs 14 residues. Germline V gene data show CDR1 as SNHLY and CDR2 as FYNNEI. The CDR3 loop reads CASSAAFGTDTQYF. The CDR3 DNA reads as TGTGCCAGCAGTGCAGCTTTTGGCACAGATACGCAGTATTTT. Based on the CDR3 plus reference TRBV2 and TRBJ2-3, the full variable domain is EPEVTQTPSHQVTQMGQEVILRCVPISNHLYFYWYRQILGQKVEFLVSFYNNEISEKSEIFDDQFSVERPDGSNFTLKIRSTKLEDSAMYFCASSAAFGTDTQYFGPGTRLTVL.

This sequence joins TRBV27 and TRBJ1-1; 8 bases are a match to TRBD1. Germline loops: CDR1 MNHEY, CDR2 SMNVEV (reference sequence). This CDR3 is 15 amino acids long. The junction had 10 bases not matched to a gene; V was cut back by 7 bases and J by 3 bases. In DNA form, the CDR3 reads TGTGCCAGCACCCCCGGGACAGGTGCGGACACTGAAGCTTTCTTT. Its translation is CASTPGTGADTEAFF.

The CDR3 nucleotides read TGTGCCAGCAGGGCGGGGAACGAGCAGTACTTC. Its protein product is CASRAGNEQYF. The V call is TRBV7-2, the J call TRBJ2-7; tentative D call: TRBD2 (6 bases). The V end lost 6 bases, the J end lost 5 bases, and 8 bases lay between the germline ends. CDR1 and CDR2 (germline): SGHTA, FQGNSA. The CDR3 covers 11 residues.

V and J are TRBV28 and TRBJ2-7, with D possibly being TRBD2 (5 bases). With 5 bases removed from V and 7 bases from J, the gap between germline ends came to 15 bases. Germline lookup yields CDR1 MDHEN and CDR2 SYDVKM. This CDR3 region has 13 residues. Here the CDR3 reads CASSPPSTGEQYF. As DNA, the CDR3 is TGTGCCAGCAGTCCACCGTCAACGGGGGAGCAGTACTTC.

The table lists this clone with a few counts. This chain uses TRBV7-2 with TRBJ2-2; D tentatively reads TRBD1 or TRBD2 (5 bases each). This CDR3 has 17 amino acids. Germline V gives CDR1 SGHTA, CDR2 FQGNSA. The germline V and J ends were trimmed by 2 bases and 1 base, with 14 bases remaining between them. CDR3 bases: TGTGCCAGCAGCTTAAGGGCCGGGGCGGTGAACACCGGGGAGCTGTTTTTT. Residues: CASSLRAGAVNTGELFF. Supplemented by reference TRBV7-2 and TRBJ2-2, the full variable domain reads GAGVSQSPSNKVTEKGKDVELRCDPISGHTALYWYRQSLGQGLEFLIYFQGNSAPDKSGLPSDRFSAERTGGSVSTLTIQRTQQEDSAVYLCASSLRAGAVNTGELFFGEGSRLTVL.

The chain employs TRBV30 and TRBJ1-5; no clear D gene. The germline CDR1 and CDR2 sequences are GTSNPN and SVGIG (reference sequence). Trimming cost V 5 bases and J 6 bases, with 11 bases left between them. The CDR3 totals 12 residues. The CDR3 DNA follows: TGTGCCTGGGCTACGGGTGGTCAGCCCCAGCATTTT. It translates to CAWATGGQPQHF.

The chain combines TRBV19 with TRBJ2-2; D may be TRBD1 (8 bases). Per germline, CDR1 LNHDA and CDR2 SQIVND (reference sequence). The CDR3 runs 14 residues. V was trimmed by 6 bases and J by 7 bases, leaving 15 bases between them. CDR3 in amino acids: CASRPTGEGGELFF. CDR3 DNA sequence: TGTGCCAGTAGACCGACAGGGGAGGGCGGGGAGCTGTTTTTT.

This clone came up once. The chain links TRBV11-2 to TRBJ2-3; TRBD1 might be the D (5 bases). Trimming shortened V by 0 bases and J by 14 bases, and 15 bases separated the two germline ends. Germline-derived CDR1 and CDR2 are SGHAT and FQNNGV. The CDR3 sequence is 13 residues long. CDR3 in amino acids: CASSLDRQSMWYF. CDR3 nucleotides: TGTGCCAGCAGCTTAGATCGACAGTCCATGTGGTATTTT.

V usage is TRBV7-2 and J usage is TRBJ1-6; 8 nucleotides align to TRBD1. CDR3 length: 15 residues. V was clipped by 5 bases and J by 9 bases; unmatched bases: 9. CDR1 and CDR2 from the germline V gene are SGHTA and FQGNSA. CDR3 nucleotide sequence: TGTGCCAGCAGCGCCCAGGGGACAGGCGGTTCACCCCTCCACTTT. It is translated as CASSAQGTGGSPLHF.

This sequence joins TRBV7-2 and TRBJ2-4; no definite D call. The CDR3 spans 12 residues. V lost 1 base and J 3 bases, leaving 1 base between the germline ends. Germline CDR1 SGHTA, CDR2 FQGNSA. CDR3: CASSLVKNIQYF. The CDR3 region has the DNA TGTGCCAGCAGCTTAGTCAAAAACATTCAGTACTTC.

This clone was seen once. CDR3 in amino acids: CASSVGTTTDTQYF. The CDR3 DNA is TGTGCCAGCAGTGTCGGGACCACTACAGATACGCAGTATTTT. J is TRBJ2-3 and V is TRBV6-4; D possibly matches TRBD1 or TRBD2 (5 bases each). Germline CDR1 is MRHNA and CDR2 is SNTAGT. This CDR3 spans 14 amino acids. V was shortened by 4 bases and J by 3 bases, with 11 bases between the two germline ends.

V and J are TRBV28 and TRBJ1-5, with 7 bases aligning to TRBD1. Germline trimming cut 6 bases from V and 4 bases from J; bases unmatched to any gene: 9. This CDR3 has 15 residues. Germline CDR1 and CDR2: MDHEN and SYDVKM. CDR3 coding DNA: TGTGCCAGCAGACTCGCCGGGACAGCTAATCAGCCCCAGCATTTT. It is translated as CASRLAGTANQPQHF.

V and J are TRBV18 and TRBJ2-5, with 7 nucleotides matching TRBD1. The CDR3 consists of 15 residues. The V gene end was trimmed by 0 bases and the J gene end by 4 bases; junction bases not matched to a gene: 5. CDR1 is KGHSH, CDR2 LQKENI, per germline. The CDR3 loop reads CASSPPSAGGETQYF. CDR3 sequence (DNA): TGTGCCAGCTCACCACCTTCGGCAGGGGGAGAGACCCAGTACTTC.

The chain combines TRBV5-5 with TRBJ2-3; 9 bases are shared with TRBD2. Germline trimming cut 0 bases from V and 7 bases from J; bases unmatched to any gene: 9. The CDR3 runs 16 residues. Germline-derived CDR1 and CDR2 are SGHKS and YYEKEE (reference sequence). CDR3 DNA sequence: TGTGCCAGCAGCTTGGAGGCGGCCAGCGGGGGGAATACGCAGTATTTT. Its translation: CASSLEAASGGNTQYF. Full variable domain (outside the CDR3, taken from reference TRBV5-5 and TRBJ2-3): DAGVTQSPTHLIKTRGQQVTLRCSPISGHKSVSWYQQVLGQGPQFIFQYYEKEERGRGNFPDRFSARQFPNYSSELNVNALLLGDSALYLCASSLEAASGGNTQYFGPGTRLTVL.